One sample yielded the 18 T cell receptor beta chains listed below, sequenced in a study of T cell changes during pregnancy in multiple sclerosis. The method was immunoSEQ multiplex PCR; TCRdb's version includes in-frame clones alone and lacks a portion of them. The table lists about 40,000 clones, roughly nine tenths of them singletons. Source: CD4+ T cells from peripheral blood mononuclear cells, taken before pregnancy. These receptors all come from a female donor with multiple sclerosis, enrolled in a pregnancy study.

The J gene is TRBJ2-7, the V gene TRBV29-1; D is perhaps TRBD2 (5 bases). V lost 3 bases, J lost 4 bases, and 10 bases lay in between. The V gene's germline CDR1 is SQVTM and CDR2 ANQGSEA. This CDR3 contains 12 residues. CDR3 sequence reads: CSVERAGYEQYF. In nucleotides, the CDR3 is TGCAGCGTTGAGAGGGCCGGATACGAGCAGTACTTC.

The chain employs TRBV11-3 and TRBJ1-2; TRBD1 might be the D (6 bases). The germline CDR1 and CDR2 sequences are SGHNT and YENEEA. The CDR3 sequence is 16 residues long. V was shortened by 8 bases and J by 4 bases, with 23 bases between the two germline ends. The CDR3 region has the DNA TGTGCCAGCCTCGGTCGGGGGGCCGCCTTAGGCTATGGCTACACCTTC. It is translated as CASLGRGAALGYGYTF.

This chain links TRBV7-3 with TRBJ1-1; 8 bases map to TRBD1. Germline-derived CDR1 and CDR2 are SGHTA and FQGTGA. Germline trimming cut 5 bases from V and 4 bases from J; bases unmatched to any gene: 6. The CDR3 consists of 14 residues. CDR3: CASSDQGAITEAFF. The CDR3 DNA follows: TGTGCCAGCAGCGACCAGGGGGCGATCACTGAAGCTTTCTTT.

The chain couples TRBV5-1 to TRBJ2-7, with 8 positions matching TRBD2. The CDR3 has 15 amino acids. Germline CDR1 and CDR2: SGHRS and YFSETQ. The junction had 8 bases not matched to a gene; V was cut back by 0 bases and J by 6 bases. CDR3 DNA: TGCGCCAGCAGCTTGGGGGCGGGAGGCCCTCCCGAGCAGTACTTC. Amino acids: CASSLGAGGPPEQYF.

Turning to this clone: The same CDR3 also results from other DNA sequences found in this sample. This sequence joins TRBV7-2 and TRBJ2-7; TRBD2 is a possible D gene (5 bases). V lost 8 bases, J lost 6 bases, and 11 bases lay in between. The germline V gene encodes CDR1 SGHTA and CDR2 FQGNSA. There are 11 residues in the CDR3. The CDR3 sequence is CASGPRGEQYF. CDR3 nucleotide sequence: TGTGCCAGCGGGCCTCGGGGCGAGCAGTACTTC.

About this clone: At one end the junction does not follow the germline gene, possibly because of a read error. The chain uses TRBV5-8 and TRBJ2-7, with a tentative D call TRBD2 (5 bases). The germline V gene encodes CDR1 SGHTS and CDR2 YDEGEE. CDR3 size: 9 residues. DNA of the CDR3: TGTGCCAGCAGCTCACTTGGGGAGTTC. Its protein product is CASSSLGEF.

The chain combines TRBV9 with TRBJ1-3; perhaps TRBD1 as D (5 bases). Germline V gene lookup returns CDR1 SGDLS and CDR2 YYNGEE. V gave up 0 bases and J gave up 3 bases, with 13 bases separating them. The CDR3 is 16 residues long. Here the CDR3 reads CASSVATGRLGNTIYF. In DNA, the CDR3 is TGTGCCAGCAGCGTAGCTACAGGACGGCTTGGAAACACCATATATTTT.

The CDR3 here is CASSRGRGYEQYF. CDR3 nucleotide sequence: TGTGCCAGCAGTAGGGGAAGGGGCTACGAGCAGTACTTC. The chain joins TRBV6-4 to TRBJ2-7; D may be TRBD1 (5 bases). The germline V gene encodes CDR1 MRHNA and CDR2 SNTAGT. Between the trimmed V and J ends, which lost 5 bases and 3 bases, there was a span of 11 bases. CDR3 length: 13 residues.

V gene TRBV23-1 combines with J gene TRBJ2-4, with 8 positions matching TRBD1. TRBV23-1 is an ORF for which the function is uncertain. The CDR3 totals 16 residues. The V and J ends lost 2 bases and 2 bases, in that order; junction bases with no gene match: 5. The CDR3 sequence is CASSQATGDPKNIQYF. The CDR3 bases are TGCGCCAGCAGTCAAGCGACAGGGGACCCCAAAAACATTCAGTACTTC.

The chain links TRBV6-7 to TRBJ2-3; 10 nucleotides line up with TRBD2. TRBV6-7 counts as an open reading frame of uncertain function. Trimming at V came to 0 bases and at J to 0 bases, leaving 9 bases not matched to a gene. This CDR3 comprises 19 residues. This CDR3 is CASSYSRFGTSESTDTQYF. The CDR3 region has the DNA TGTGCCAGCAGTTACTCGAGATTCGGGACTAGCGAGAGCACAGATACGCAGTATTTT.

The chain joins TRBV5-4 to TRBJ1-1; unclear D gene. Trimming took 0 bases from V and 1 from J, leaving 13 bases between them. This CDR3 contains 16 residues. The germline CDR1 and CDR2 sequences are SGHNT and YYREEE (reference sequence). Here the CDR3 reads CASSLGVDTPNTEAFF. CDR3 sequence (DNA): TGTGCCAGCAGCTTGGGAGTCGACACTCCGAACACTGAAGCTTTCTTT.

The chain recombines TRBV11-3 with TRBJ2-1, with 7 bases fitting TRBD2. Losses at the gene ends were 3 bases for V and 9 bases for J; bases not matched to a gene: 8. The CDR3 has 14 amino acids. Germline V gene data show CDR1 as SGHNT and CDR2 as YENEEA. DNA for the CDR3: TGTGCCAGCAGCTTGGGGCGGGAGAGGGGTGAGCAGTTCTTC. As protein: CASSLGRERGEQFF.

The rearrangement joins TRBV25-1 to TRBJ2-1; the match to TRBD2 covers 7 bases. This CDR3 comprises 16 residues. Germline CDR1 reads MGHDK; CDR2 reads SYGVNS. The V gene end was trimmed by 4 bases and the J gene end by 4 bases; junction bases not matched to a gene: 10. CDR3 DNA sequence: TGTGCCAGCAGTGCCCGACTAGCTCGTTTTTACAATGAGCAGTTCTTC. Its protein product is CASSARLARFYNEQFF. Full variable domain (remainder filled in from reference TRBV25-1 and TRBJ2-1): EADIYQTPRYLVIGTGKKITLECSQTMGHDKMYWYQQDPGMELHLIHYSYGVNSTEKGDLSSESTVSRIRTEHFPLTLESARPSHTSQYLCASSARLARFYNEQFFGPGTRLTVL.

V gene TRBV5-1 combines with J gene TRBJ2-1; D possibly corresponds to TRBD1 (5 bases). Trimming cost V 8 bases and J 7 bases, with 16 bases left between them. The CDR3 has 13 residues. Germline CDR1 is SGHRS and CDR2 is YFSETQ. The CDR3 sequence is CASTMIPGNEQFF. In DNA form, the CDR3 reads TGCGCCAGTACTATGATCCCAGGGAATGAGCAGTTCTTC.

The chain combines TRBV5-5 with TRBJ2-7, with 7 bases lining up with TRBD2. With 0 bases clipped from V and 3 bases from J, the junction kept 12 bases outside the gene matches. This CDR3 spans 17 amino acids. The V gene's germline CDR1 is SGHKS and CDR2 YYEKEE (reference sequence). The CDR3 loop reads CASSLVWEGRLGYEQYF. CDR3 DNA sequence: TGTGCCAGCAGCTTGGTTTGGGAGGGCAGGTTGGGCTACGAGCAGTACTTC.

J is TRBJ2-1 and V is TRBV5-4, with D possibly matching TRBD2 (6 bases). V gave up 2 bases and J gave up 5 bases, with 14 bases separating them. The length of the CDR3 is 15 residues. Germline assignment: CDR1 SGHNT and CDR2 YYREEE (reference sequence). The chain's CDR3 is CASSLGGVKNNEQFF. The CDR3 DNA follows: TGTGCCAGCAGCTTAGGAGGGGTAAAGAACAATGAGCAGTTCTTC. The variable domain in full, with the rest retrieved from reference TRBV5-4 and TRBJ2-1, is ETGVTQSPTHLIKTRGQQVTLRCSSQSGHNTVSWYQQALGQGPQFIFQYYREEENGRGNFPPRFSGLQFPNYSSELNVNALELDDSALYLCASSLGGVKNNEQFFGPGTRLTVL.

This clone was found once. This chain uses TRBV5-6 with TRBJ1-1; D perhaps matches TRBD1 (5 bases). Trimming took 0 bases from V and 8 from J, leaving 14 bases between them. The CDR3 spans 14 residues. Germline-derived CDR1 and CDR2 are SGHDT and YYEEEE. In nucleotides, the CDR3 is TGTGCCAGCAGCTTGGGACAGCTCCCAACCGAAGCTTTCTTT. Its translation: CASSLGQLPTEAFF. The full variable domain, its missing parts supplied by reference TRBV5-6 and TRBJ1-1, is DAGVTQSPTHLIKTRGQQVTLRCSPKSGHDTVSWYQQALGQGPQFIFQYYEEEERQRGNFPDRFSGHQFPNYSSELNVNALLLGDSALYLCASSLGQLPTEAFFGQGTRLTVV.

This clone was recorded only once. The genes are TRBV21-1 and TRBJ1-5. TRBV21-1 is given as a pseudogene. CDR3 length: 15 amino acids. The chain's CDR3 is CASSKLTVSNQPQHF. The CDR3 DNA is TGTGCCAGCAGCAAACTAACGGTTAGCAATCAGCCCCAGCATTTT.